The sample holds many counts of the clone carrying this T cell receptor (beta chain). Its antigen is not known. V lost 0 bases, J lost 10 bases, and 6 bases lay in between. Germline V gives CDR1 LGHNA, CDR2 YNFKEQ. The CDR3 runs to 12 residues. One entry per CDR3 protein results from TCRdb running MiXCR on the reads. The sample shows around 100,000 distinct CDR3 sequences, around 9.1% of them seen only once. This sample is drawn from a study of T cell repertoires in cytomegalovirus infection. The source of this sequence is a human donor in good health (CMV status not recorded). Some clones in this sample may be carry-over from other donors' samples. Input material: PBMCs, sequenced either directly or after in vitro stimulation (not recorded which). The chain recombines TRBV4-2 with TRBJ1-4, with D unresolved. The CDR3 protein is CASSQDFGKLFF. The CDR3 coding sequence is TGTGCCAGCAGCCAAGACTTTGGAAAACTGTTTTTT.